These 11 T cell receptor beta chains came from one sample sequenced in a study of cytomegalovirus exposure and HLA in healthy donors. Libraries were prepared by immunoSEQ multiplex PCR; TCRdb keeps only in-frame clonotypes and omits some of them. This sample has 110,000 or so clones, with roughly 86% found just once. The material sequenced was PBMCs. The origin of the receptors is a woman aged 18 to 35 in good health and CMV-seronegative.

The V and J genes are TRBV7-9 and TRBJ2-3; 10 nucleotides agree with TRBD2. Germline V CDR1 and CDR2: SEHNR, FQNEAQ (reference sequence). V was clipped by 5 bases and J by 5 bases; unmatched bases: 10. This CDR3 has 16 amino acids. The CDR3 DNA follows: TGTGCCAGCAGCCCCCGGCTAGCGGGGGTGGTAGATACGCAGTATTTT. Translating it yields CASSPRLAGVVDTQYF.

The V call is TRBV7-9, the J call TRBJ2-1, with a tentative D call TRBD1 (6 bases). Germline loops: CDR1 SEHNR, CDR2 FQNEAQ (reference sequence). V lost 3 bases to trimming and J lost 8 bases, with 14 bases between them. CDR3 length equals 14 residues. CDR3 sequence reads: CASSLGQGWDEQFF. In DNA, the CDR3 is TGTGCCAGCAGCTTGGGGCAGGGGTGGGATGAGCAGTTCTTC. Together with reference TRBV7-9 and TRBJ2-1, the CDR3 gives the full variable domain: DTGVSQNPRHKITKRGQNVTFRCDPISEHNRLYWYRQTLGQGPEFLTYFQNEAQLEKSRLLSDRFSAERPKGSFSTLEIQRTEQGDSAMYLCASSLGQGWDEQFFGPGTRLTVL.

The V call is TRBV27, the J call TRBJ2-1; 8 bases agree with TRBD2. Germline CDR1 reads MNHEY; CDR2 reads SMNVEV (reference sequence). CDR3 length: 15 residues. The V and J ends lost 8 bases and 7 bases, in that order; junction bases with no gene match: 13. The CDR3 sequence: CASGGVSAGGNEQFF. CDR3 nucleotides: TGTGCCAGCGGAGGGGTTAGTGCGGGGGGAAATGAGCAGTTCTTC.

J is TRBJ2-3 and V is TRBV19, with D possibly TRBD2 on 5 matching bases. V shed 8 bases and J shed 4 bases, with 10 bases lying between them. The germline gives CDR1 LNHDA, CDR2 SQIVND (reference sequence). This CDR3 has 12 amino acids. The DNA of the CDR3 is TGTGCCAGTCGGGATCAGGCAGATACGCAGTATTTT. Its translation: CASRDQADTQYF.

V usage is TRBV5-5 and J usage is TRBJ2-1; D gene ambiguous. The CDR3 covers 15 residues. Germline V gene data show CDR1 as SGHKS and CDR2 as YYEKEE (reference sequence). V lost 4 bases and J lost 0, with 11 bases in between. CDR3 sequence (DNA): TGTGCCAGCAGCCGAATTCGGAGCTCCTACAATGAGCAGTTCTTC. Translating gives CASSRIRSSYNEQFF.

The chain is built from TRBV6-6 and TRBJ2-1, with TRBD2 identical over 8 bases. The J segment lost 8 bases and the V segment lost 2 bases, leaving 8 bases of the junction unmatched. The CDR3 has 15 residues. The germline V gene has CDR1 MNHNY and CDR2 SVGAGI (reference sequence). This CDR3 reads CASSYRKRESHEQFF. CDR3 in DNA: TGTGCCAGCAGTTACAGAAAGCGGGAGAGCCATGAGCAGTTCTTC.

This chain links TRBV9 with TRBJ2-3; D not certain. With 3 bases removed from V and 0 bases from J, the gap between germline ends came to 5 bases. Germline V gene data show CDR1 as SGDLS and CDR2 as YYNGEE. The CDR3 extends over 13 amino acids. The CDR3 loop reads CASSATSTDTQYF. CDR3 coding DNA: TGTGCCAGCAGCGCCACTAGCACAGATACGCAGTATTTT.

The chain combines TRBV19 with TRBJ2-7; D is ambiguous. There are 12 residues in the CDR3. V was pared by 4 bases and J by 5 bases, with 9 bases between. CDR1 and CDR2 (germline): LNHDA, SQIVND (reference sequence). CDR3 sequence reads: CASSTSSHEQYF. The CDR3 DNA is TGTGCCAGTAGTACCTCGAGTCACGAGCAGTACTTC. The variable domain in full, completed from reference TRBV19 and TRBJ2-7, reads DGGITQSPKYLFRKEGQNVTLSCEQNLNHDAMYWYRQDPGQGLRLIYYSQIVNDFQKGDIAEGYSVSREKKESFPLTVTSAQKNPTAFYLCASSTSSHEQYFGPGTRLTVT.

The chain links TRBV7-8 to TRBJ2-1; D is perhaps TRBD2 (6 bases). CDR1 is SGHVS, CDR2 FQNEAQ, per germline. V shed 5 bases and J shed 8 bases, with 10 bases lying between them. The CDR3 has 12 amino acids. The CDR3: CASSVSGDEQFF. In DNA, the CDR3 is TGTGCCAGCAGCGTTAGCGGTGATGAGCAGTTCTTC.

This chain links TRBV6-6 with TRBJ2-1, with TRBD1 identical over 10 bases. CDR3 length equals 16 residues. The junction had 14 bases not matched to a gene; V was cut back by 7 bases and J by 8 bases. Germline V gene data show CDR1 as MNHNY and CDR2 as SVGAGI (reference sequence). CDR3 nucleotide sequence: TGTGCCAGCACCACCGACCGGGACAGGGGAGGGGATGAGCAGTTCTTC. It yields the protein CASTTDRDRGGDEQFF.

This chain links TRBV15 with TRBJ2-1; D gene ambiguous. In germline, CDR1 is LNHNV, CDR2 YYDKDF (reference sequence). The CDR3 has 12 residues. The germline V and J ends were trimmed by 5 bases and 5 bases, with 7 bases remaining between them. In nucleotides, the CDR3 is TGTGCCACCAGCCCTTTTGACAATGAGCAGTTCTTC. It is translated as CATSPFDNEQFF.